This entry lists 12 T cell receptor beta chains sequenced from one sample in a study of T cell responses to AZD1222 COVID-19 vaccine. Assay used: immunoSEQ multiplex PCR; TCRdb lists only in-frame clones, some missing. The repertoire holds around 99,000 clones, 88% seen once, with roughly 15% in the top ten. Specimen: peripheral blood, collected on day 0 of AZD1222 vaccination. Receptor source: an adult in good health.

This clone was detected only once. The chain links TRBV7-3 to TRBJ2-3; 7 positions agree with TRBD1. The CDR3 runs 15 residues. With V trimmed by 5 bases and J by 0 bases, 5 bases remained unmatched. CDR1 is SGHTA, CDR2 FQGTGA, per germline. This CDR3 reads CASSETGLSTDTQYF. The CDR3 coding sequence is TGTGCCAGCAGCGAGACAGGGCTTAGCACAGATACGCAGTATTTT. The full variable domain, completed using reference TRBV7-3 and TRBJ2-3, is GAGVSQTPSNKVTEKGKYVELRCDPISGHTALYWYRQSLGQGPEFLIYFQGTGAADDSGLPNDRFFAVRPEGSVSTLKIQRTERGDSAVYLCASSETGLSTDTQYFGPGTRLTVL.

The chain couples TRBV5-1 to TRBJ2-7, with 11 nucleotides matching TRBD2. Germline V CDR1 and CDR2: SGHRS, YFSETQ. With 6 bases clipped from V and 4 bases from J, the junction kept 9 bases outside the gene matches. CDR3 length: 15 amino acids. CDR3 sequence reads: CASTASGGTTYEQYF. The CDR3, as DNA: TGCGCCAGCACGGCTAGCGGGGGGACCACTTACGAGCAGTACTTC. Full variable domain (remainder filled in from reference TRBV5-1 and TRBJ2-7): KAGVTQTPRYLIKTRGQQVTLSCSPISGHRSVSWYQQTPGQGLQFLFEYFSETQRNKGNFPGRFSGRQFSNSRSEMNVSTLELGDSALYLCASTASGGTTYEQYFGPGTRLTVT.

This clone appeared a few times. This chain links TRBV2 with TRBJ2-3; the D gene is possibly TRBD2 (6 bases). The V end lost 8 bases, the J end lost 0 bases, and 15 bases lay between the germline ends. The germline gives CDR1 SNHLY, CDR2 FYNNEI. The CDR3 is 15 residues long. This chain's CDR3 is CASCGVAVSTDTQYF. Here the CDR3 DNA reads TGTGCCAGCTGCGGGGTAGCGGTTAGCACAGATACGCAGTATTTT.

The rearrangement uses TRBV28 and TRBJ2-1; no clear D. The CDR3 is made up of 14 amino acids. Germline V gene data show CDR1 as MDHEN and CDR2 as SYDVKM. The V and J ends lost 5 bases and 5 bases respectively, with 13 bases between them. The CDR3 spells CASSPSDRDNEQFF. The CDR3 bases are TGTGCCAGCAGTCCGTCGGACCGAGACAATGAGCAGTTCTTC.

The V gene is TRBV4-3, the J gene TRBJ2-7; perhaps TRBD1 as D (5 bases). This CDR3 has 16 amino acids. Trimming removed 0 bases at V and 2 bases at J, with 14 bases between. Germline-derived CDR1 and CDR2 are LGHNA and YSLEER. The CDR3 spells CASSQDRATLTYEQYF. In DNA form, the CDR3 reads TGCGCCAGCAGCCAAGACAGGGCCACCCTTACCTACGAGCAGTACTTC.

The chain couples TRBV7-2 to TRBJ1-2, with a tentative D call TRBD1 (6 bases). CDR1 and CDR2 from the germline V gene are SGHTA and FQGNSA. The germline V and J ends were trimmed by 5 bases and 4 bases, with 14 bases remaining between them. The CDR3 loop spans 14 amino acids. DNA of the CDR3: TGTGCCAGCAGCCTTCGCCGACAGGTCTATGGCTACACCTTC. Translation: CASSLRRQVYGYTF.

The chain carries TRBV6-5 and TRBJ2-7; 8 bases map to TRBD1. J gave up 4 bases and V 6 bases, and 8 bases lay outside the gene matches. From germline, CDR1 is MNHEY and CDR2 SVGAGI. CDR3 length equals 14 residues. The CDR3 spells CASSRGQGNYEQYF. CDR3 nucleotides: TGTGCCAGCAGCAGAGGACAGGGTAATTACGAGCAGTACTTC.

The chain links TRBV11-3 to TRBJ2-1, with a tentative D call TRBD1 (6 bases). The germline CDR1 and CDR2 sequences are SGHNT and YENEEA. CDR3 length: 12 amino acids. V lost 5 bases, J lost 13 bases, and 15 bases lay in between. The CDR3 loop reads CASSHGGPLQFF. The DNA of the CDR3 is TGTGCCAGCAGCCATGGGGGCCCTCTTCAGTTCTTC.

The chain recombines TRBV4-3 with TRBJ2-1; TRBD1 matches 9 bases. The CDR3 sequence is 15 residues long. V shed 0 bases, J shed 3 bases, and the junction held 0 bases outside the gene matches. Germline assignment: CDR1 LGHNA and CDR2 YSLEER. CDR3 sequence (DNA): TGCGCCAGCAGCCAAGAGGGACAGGGCTACAATGAGCAGTTCTTC. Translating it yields CASSQEGQGYNEQFF.

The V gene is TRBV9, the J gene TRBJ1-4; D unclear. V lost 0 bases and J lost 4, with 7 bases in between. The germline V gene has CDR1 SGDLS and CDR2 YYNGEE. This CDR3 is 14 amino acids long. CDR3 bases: TGTGCCAGCAGCGTAGCCGGACGTAATGAAAAACTGTTTTTT. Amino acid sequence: CASSVAGRNEKLFF.

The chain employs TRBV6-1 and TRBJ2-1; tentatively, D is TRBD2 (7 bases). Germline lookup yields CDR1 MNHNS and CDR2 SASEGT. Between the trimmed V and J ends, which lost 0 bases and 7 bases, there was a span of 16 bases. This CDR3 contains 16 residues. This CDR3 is CASSEARGGARNEQFF. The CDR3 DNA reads TGTGCCAGCAGTGAAGCGCGAGGGGGGGCCAGGAATGAGCAGTTCTTC.

The CDR3 reads CASSISGSYGYTF. The CDR3 bases are TGTGCCAGTAGTATTAGTGGTTCCTATGGCTACACCTTC. The chain employs TRBV19 and TRBJ1-2; D not resolved. Germline CDR1 reads LNHDA; CDR2 reads SQIVND (reference sequence). The CDR3 contains 13 residues. V was trimmed by 3 bases and J by 4 bases, leaving 9 bases between them.